Each of the 10 T cell receptor beta chains below was sequenced from the same sample in a study of shared clonotypes between healthy human individuals. Clones were read by immunoSEQ multiplex PCR, and TCRdb kept only the in-frame ones, dropping some. The sample gives 1.5 million to 2.5 million clones, about 95% of which show up once; 0.9% to 1.5% is in the top ten. CD45RO-negative cells were positively selected for CCR7, leaving out terminally differentiated effector memory CD45RA+ cells. Input material: naive CD8+ T cells sorted from blood. The receptors come from a man aged 18-30 years in good health.

This clone appeared once. The chain is built from TRBV7-2 and TRBJ2-1; no reliable D call. There are 16 residues in the CDR3. CDR1 is SGHTA, CDR2 FQGNSA, per germline. V lost 0 bases and J lost 6, with 15 bases in between. CDR3 loop: CASSLAGPSLVNEQFF. For the CDR3, the DNA is TGTGCCAGCAGCTTAGCCGGCCCTTCCTTAGTCAATGAGCAGTTCTTC.

The chain has TRBV10-2 and TRBJ2-7; 9 bases align to TRBD1. The V and J ends lost 3 bases and 0 bases, in that order; junction bases with no gene match: 9. Germline values: CDR1 WSHSY, CDR2 SAAADI. The CDR3 totals 17 residues. The CDR3 loop reads CASSDLGQGYSSYEQYF. In DNA, the CDR3 is TGCGCCAGCAGTGACCTAGGACAGGGGTATTCCTCCTACGAGCAGTACTTC.

A remark on this clone: In the same sample, other DNA sequences code for this CDR3. The chain employs TRBV7-2 and TRBJ2-5; 7 positions agree with TRBD2. CDR3 length: 14 amino acids. Germline loops: CDR1 SGHTA, CDR2 FQGNSA. After removal of 1 base from V and 1 base from J, the junction contained 0 bases not matched to a gene. The CDR3 sequence is CASSLGLAQETQYF. For the CDR3, the DNA is TGTGCCAGCAGCTTAGGACTAGCCCAAGAGACCCAGTACTTC.

This chain links TRBV11-2 with TRBJ2-1; a weak D match, TRBD1 (5 bases). In germline, CDR1 is SGHAT, CDR2 FQNNGV. The V gene lost 5 bases and the J gene lost 5 bases, with 10 bases spanning the gap. The CDR3 has 13 residues. CDR3 residues: CASSLTGNNEQFF. In nucleotides, the CDR3 is TGTGCCAGCAGCCTTACAGGAAACAATGAGCAGTTCTTC.

The chain joins TRBV4-1 to TRBJ1-2; no firm D call. Trimming cost V 3 bases and J 1 base, with 12 bases left between them. The CDR3 runs 15 residues. CDR1 is MGHRA and CDR2 is YSYEKL in the germline V gene. This chain's CDR3 is CASSHAGGFNYGYTF. CDR3 sequence (DNA): TGCGCCAGCAGCCACGCAGGAGGGTTTAACTATGGCTACACCTTC.

This sequence joins TRBV28 and TRBJ2-5; D gene ambiguous. Trimming shortened V by 3 bases and J by 4 bases, and 15 bases separated the two germline ends. The CDR3 has 15 amino acids. CDR1 MDHEN and CDR2 SYDVKM come from the germline V gene. CDR3 protein: CASSLIDPSRETQYF. CDR3 coding DNA: TGTGCCAGCAGTTTGATAGATCCAAGTAGAGAGACCCAGTACTTC.

The rearrangement links TRBV25-1 to TRBJ2-7, with D perhaps TRBD1 (6 bases). V lost 8 bases and J lost 0, with 17 bases in between. The CDR3 runs 15 residues. CDR1 and CDR2 (germline): MGHDK, SYGVNS. CDR3 bases: TGTGCCAGCGGAGGTGGGGGCTCTAGCTCCTACGAGCAGTACTTC. Translating it yields CASGGGGSSSYEQYF.

The chain recombines TRBV19 with TRBJ1-1; a possible D gene is TRBD1 (5 bases). Germline CDR1 reads LNHDA; CDR2 reads SQIVND (reference sequence). The ends were cut back, 0 bases at V and 11 bases at J, with 16 bases in the middle. The CDR3 spans 14 residues. CDR3 bases: TGTGCCAGTAGTATAGATCTAAGGGCTCCAGGGGCTTTCTTT. Residues: CASSIDLRAPGAFF.

The V and J genes are TRBV14 and TRBJ2-7; 10 bases fit TRBD2. The germline CDR1 and CDR2 sequences are SGHDN and FVKESK. The CDR3 loop spans 15 amino acids. Trimming cost V 1 base and J 2 bases; bases outside gene matches: 2. CDR3 in amino acids: CASSQGTSGTYEQYF. The DNA for the CDR3 is TGTGCCAGCAGCCAAGGGACTAGCGGTACCTACGAGCAGTACTTC. Full variable domain (missing parts from reference TRBV14 and TRBJ2-7): EAGVTQFPSHSVIEKGQTVTLRCDPISGHDNLYWYRRVMGKEIKFLLHFVKESKQDESGMPNNRFLAERTGGTYSTLKVQPAELEDSGVYFCASSQGTSGTYEQYFGPGTRLTVT.

V and J are TRBV4-1 and TRBJ1-1; D remains ambiguous. The V end lost 2 bases, the J end lost 0 bases, and 10 bases lay between the germline ends. The CDR3 loop spans 15 amino acids. CDR1 MGHRA and CDR2 YSYEKL come from the germline V gene. CDR3 in DNA: TGCGCCAGCAGCCAACAGGACGGACTGAACACTGAAGCTTTCTTT. Translation: CASSQQDGLNTEAFF.